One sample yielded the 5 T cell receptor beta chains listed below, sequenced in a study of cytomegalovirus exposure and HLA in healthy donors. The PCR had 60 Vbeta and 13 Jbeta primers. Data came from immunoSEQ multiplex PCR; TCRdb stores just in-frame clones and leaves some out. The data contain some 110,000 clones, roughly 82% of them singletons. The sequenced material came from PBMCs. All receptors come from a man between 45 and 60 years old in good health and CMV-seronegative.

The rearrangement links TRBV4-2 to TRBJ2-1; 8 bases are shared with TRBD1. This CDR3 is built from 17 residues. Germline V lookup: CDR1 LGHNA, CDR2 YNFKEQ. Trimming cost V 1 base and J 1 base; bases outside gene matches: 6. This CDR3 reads CASSQATGTGSYNEQFF. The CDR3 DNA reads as TGTGCCAGCAGCCAAGCGACCGGGACAGGTTCCTACAATGAGCAGTTCTTC.

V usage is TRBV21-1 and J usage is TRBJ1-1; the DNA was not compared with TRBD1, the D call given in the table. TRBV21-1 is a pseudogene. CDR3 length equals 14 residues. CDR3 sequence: CASSKADTKTEAFF. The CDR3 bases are TGTGCCAGCAGCAAAGCTGACACAAAGACTGAAGCTTTCTTT.

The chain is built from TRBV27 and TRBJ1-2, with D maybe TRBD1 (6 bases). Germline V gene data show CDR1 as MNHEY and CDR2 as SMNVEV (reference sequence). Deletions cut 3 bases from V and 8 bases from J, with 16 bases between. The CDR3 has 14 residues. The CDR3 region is CASSLAGARGGYTF. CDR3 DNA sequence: TGTGCCAGCAGTTTGGCAGGGGCTAGGGGCGGCTACACCTTC.

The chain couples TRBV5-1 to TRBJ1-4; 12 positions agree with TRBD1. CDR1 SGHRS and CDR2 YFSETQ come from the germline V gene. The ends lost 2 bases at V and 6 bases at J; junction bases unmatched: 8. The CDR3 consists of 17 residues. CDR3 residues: CASSLGTGGASYEKLFF. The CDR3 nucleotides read TGCGCCAGCAGCTTAGGGACAGGGGGCGCTTCATATGAAAAACTGTTTTTT.

In DNA, the CDR3 is TGCGCCAGCCATAGGGAGCAGGGGAGCACAGATACGCAGTATTTT. Residues: CASHREQGSTDTQYF. The rearrangement joins TRBV5-1 to TRBJ2-3; perhaps TRBD1 as D (6 bases). The CDR3 covers 15 residues. Germline V CDR1 and CDR2: SGHRS, YFSETQ. V lost 7 bases, J lost 0 bases, and 15 bases lay in between.